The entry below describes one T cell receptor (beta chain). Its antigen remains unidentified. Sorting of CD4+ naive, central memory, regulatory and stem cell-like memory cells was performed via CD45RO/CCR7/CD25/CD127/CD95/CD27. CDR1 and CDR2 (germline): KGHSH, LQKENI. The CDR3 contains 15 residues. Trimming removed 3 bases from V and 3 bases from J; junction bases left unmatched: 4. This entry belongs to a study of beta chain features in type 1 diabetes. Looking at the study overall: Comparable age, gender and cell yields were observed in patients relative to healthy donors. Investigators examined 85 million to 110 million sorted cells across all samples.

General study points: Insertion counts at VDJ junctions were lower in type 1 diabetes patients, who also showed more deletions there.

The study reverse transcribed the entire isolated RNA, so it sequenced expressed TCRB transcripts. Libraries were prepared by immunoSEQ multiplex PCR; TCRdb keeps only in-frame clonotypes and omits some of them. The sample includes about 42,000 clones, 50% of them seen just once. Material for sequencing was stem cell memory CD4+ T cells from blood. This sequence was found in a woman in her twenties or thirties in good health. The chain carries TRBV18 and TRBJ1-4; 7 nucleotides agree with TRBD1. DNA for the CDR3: TGTGCCAGCTCACCCATACAGGGGCCTAATGAAAAACTGTTTTTT. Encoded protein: CASSPIQGPNEKLFF.